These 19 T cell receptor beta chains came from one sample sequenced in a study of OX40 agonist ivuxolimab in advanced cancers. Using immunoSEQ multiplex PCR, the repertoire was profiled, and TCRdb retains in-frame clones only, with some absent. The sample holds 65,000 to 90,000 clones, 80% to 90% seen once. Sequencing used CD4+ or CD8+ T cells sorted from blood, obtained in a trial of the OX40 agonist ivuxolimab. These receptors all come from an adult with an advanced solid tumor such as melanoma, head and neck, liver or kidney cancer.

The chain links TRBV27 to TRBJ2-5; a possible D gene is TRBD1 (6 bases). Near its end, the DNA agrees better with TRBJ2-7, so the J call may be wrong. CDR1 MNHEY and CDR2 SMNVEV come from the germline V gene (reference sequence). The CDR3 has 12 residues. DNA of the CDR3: TGTGCCAGCGGGACACGGCCCTACGAGCAGTACTTC. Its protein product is CASGTRPYEQYF.

The CDR3 nucleotides are TGTGCCAGCAGCTTAGCTAGGACTCCTCACGGGGAGCTGTTTTTT. Its translation is CASSLARTPHGELFF. V and J are TRBV7-9 and TRBJ2-2, with D perhaps matching TRBD2 (5 bases). CDR1 is SEHNR and CDR2 is FQNEAQ in the germline V gene (reference sequence). The CDR3 sequence is 15 residues long. V lost 0 bases, J lost 7 bases, and 12 bases lay in between.

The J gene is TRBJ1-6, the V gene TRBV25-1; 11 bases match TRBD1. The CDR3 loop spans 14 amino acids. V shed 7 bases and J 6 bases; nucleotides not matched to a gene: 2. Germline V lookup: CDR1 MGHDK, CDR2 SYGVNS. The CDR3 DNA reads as TGTGCCAGCAAGGGGACAGGGGGTAATTCACCCCTCCACTTT. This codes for CASKGTGGNSPLHF.

CDR3 sequence: CASSESVGKNIQYF. The CDR3 coding sequence is TGTGCCAGCAGTGAATCAGTGGGGAAAAACATTCAGTACTTC. This chain links TRBV25-1 with TRBJ2-4; D remains unclear. This CDR3 spans 14 amino acids. Germline values: CDR1 MGHDK, CDR2 SYGVNS. V lost 1 base, J lost 4 bases, and 8 bases lay in between. The whole variable domain, filled in from reference TRBV25-1 and TRBJ2-4, reads EADIYQTPRYLVIGTGKKITLECSQTMGHDKMYWYQQDPGMELHLIHYSYGVNSTEKGDLSSESTVSRIRTEHFPLTLESARPSHTSQYLCASSESVGKNIQYFGAGTRLSVL.

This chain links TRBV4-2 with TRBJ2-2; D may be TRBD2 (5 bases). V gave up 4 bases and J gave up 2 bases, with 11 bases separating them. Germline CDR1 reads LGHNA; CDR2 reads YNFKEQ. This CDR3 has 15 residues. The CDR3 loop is CASSLQSGNTGELFF. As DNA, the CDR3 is TGTGCCAGCAGCCTCCAGAGCGGTAACACCGGGGAGCTGTTTTTT.

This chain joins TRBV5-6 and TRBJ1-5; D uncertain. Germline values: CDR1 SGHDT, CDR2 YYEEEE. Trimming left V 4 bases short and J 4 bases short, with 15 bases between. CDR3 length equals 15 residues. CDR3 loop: CASSHSGTGNQPQHF. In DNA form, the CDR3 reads TGTGCCAGCAGCCACTCGGGTACGGGGAATCAGCCCCAGCATTTT.

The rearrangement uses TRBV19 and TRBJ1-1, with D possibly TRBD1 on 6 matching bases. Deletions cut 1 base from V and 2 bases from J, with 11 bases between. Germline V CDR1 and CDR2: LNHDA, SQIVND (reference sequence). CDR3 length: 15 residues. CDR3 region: CASSIVSRGNTEAFF. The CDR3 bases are TGTGCCAGTAGTATAGTATCCAGGGGCAACACTGAAGCTTTCTTT.

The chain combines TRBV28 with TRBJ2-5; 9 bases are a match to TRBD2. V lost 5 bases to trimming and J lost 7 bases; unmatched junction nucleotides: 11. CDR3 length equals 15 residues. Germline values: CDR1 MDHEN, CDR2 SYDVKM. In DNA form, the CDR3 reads TGTGCCAGCAGTATTTTCGCGGGAGGGGCGCGGACCCAGTACTTC. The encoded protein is CASSIFAGGARTQYF.

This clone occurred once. CDR3 DNA: TGCGCCAGCAGCCCGACTGGGAACACTGAAGCTTTCTTT. Its translation is CASSPTGNTEAFF. The genes are TRBV5-1 and TRBJ1-1; D remains unclear. CDR1 SGHRS and CDR2 YFSETQ come from the germline V gene. This CDR3 is 13 amino acids long. The V and J ends lost 4 bases and 1 base respectively, with 8 bases between them.

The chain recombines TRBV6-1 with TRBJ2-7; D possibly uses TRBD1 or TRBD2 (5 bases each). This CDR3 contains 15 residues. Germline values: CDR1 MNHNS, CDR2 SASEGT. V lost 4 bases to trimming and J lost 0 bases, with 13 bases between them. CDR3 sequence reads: CASSARDGVSYEQYF. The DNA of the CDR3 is TGTGCCAGCAGTGCCCGGGACGGCGTCTCCTACGAGCAGTACTTC.

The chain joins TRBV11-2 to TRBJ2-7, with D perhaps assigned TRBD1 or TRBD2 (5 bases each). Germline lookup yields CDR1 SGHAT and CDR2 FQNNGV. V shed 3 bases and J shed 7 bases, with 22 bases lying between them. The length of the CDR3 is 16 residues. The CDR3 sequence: CASSFEPGFGTGEQYF. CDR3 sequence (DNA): TGTGCCAGCAGCTTCGAGCCAGGGTTCGGAACGGGGGAGCAGTACTTC.

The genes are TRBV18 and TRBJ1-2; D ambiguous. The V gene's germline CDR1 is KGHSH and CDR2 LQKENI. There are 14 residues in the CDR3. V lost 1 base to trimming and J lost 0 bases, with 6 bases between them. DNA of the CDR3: TGTGCCAGCTCACCACAGGGAGCTAACTATGGCTACACCTTC. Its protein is CASSPQGANYGYTF.

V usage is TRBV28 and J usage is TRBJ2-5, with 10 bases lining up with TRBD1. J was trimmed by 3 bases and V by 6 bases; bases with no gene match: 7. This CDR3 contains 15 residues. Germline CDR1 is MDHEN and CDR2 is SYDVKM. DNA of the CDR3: TGTGCCAGCAGGGGTACCGGGACAGGGGAAGAGACCCAGTACTTC. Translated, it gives CASRGTGTGEETQYF.

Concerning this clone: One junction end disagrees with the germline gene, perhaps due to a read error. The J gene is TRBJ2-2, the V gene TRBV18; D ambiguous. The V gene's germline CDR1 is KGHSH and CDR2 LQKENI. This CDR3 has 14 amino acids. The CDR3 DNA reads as TGTGCCAGCTCATGGGCGGAGTCCACCCGGGAGCTGTTTTTT. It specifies CASSWAESTRELFF.

This chain's CDR3 is CASRGGGGTEAFF. Written as DNA, the CDR3 is TGTGCCAGCAGAGGGGGGGGCGGCACTGAAGCTTTCTTT. The J gene is TRBJ1-1, the V gene TRBV28; maybe TRBD1 (6 bases). Germline CDR1 reads MDHEN; CDR2 reads SYDVKM. This CDR3 spans 13 amino acids. Trimming removed 6 bases from V and 4 bases from J, with 12 bases in between.

CDR3 coding DNA: TGTGCCAGTAGTCAAGGGGTCCACGAGCAGTACTTC. Protein product: CASSQGVHEQYF. The rearrangement links TRBV19 to TRBJ2-7; possible D gene TRBD1, 5 bases. Germline CDR1 is LNHDA and CDR2 is SQIVND (reference sequence). The CDR3 runs to 12 residues. Between the trimmed V and J ends, which lost 5 bases and 5 bases, there was a span of 10 bases.

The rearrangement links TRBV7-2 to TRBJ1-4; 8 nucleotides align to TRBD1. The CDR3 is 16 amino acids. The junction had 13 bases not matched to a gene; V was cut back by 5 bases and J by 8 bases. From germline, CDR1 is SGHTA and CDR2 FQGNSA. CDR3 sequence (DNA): TGTGCCAGCAGCCCAGCTTCGACAGGGGTTCGGGAAAAACTGTTTTTT. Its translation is CASSPASTGVREKLFF.

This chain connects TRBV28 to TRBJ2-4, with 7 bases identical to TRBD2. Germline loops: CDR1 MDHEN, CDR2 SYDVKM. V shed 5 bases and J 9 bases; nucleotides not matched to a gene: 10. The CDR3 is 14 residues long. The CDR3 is CASSPRTSLGIQYF. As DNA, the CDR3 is TGTGCCAGCAGTCCTCGGACTAGTTTGGGCATTCAGTACTTC. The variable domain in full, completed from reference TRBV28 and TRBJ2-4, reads DVKVTQSSRYLVKRTGEKVFLECVQDMDHENMFWYRQDPGLGLRLIYFSYDVKMKEKGDIPEGYSVSREKKERFSLILESASTNQTSMYLCASSPRTSLGIQYFGAGTRLSVL.

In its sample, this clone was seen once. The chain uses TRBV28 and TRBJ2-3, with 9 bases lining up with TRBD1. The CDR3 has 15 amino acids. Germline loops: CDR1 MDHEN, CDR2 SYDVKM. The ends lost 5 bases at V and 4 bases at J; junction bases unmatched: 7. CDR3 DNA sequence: TGTGCCAGCAGTCCAGGGACAGGGTCGGCAGATACGCAGTATTTT. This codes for CASSPGTGSADTQYF. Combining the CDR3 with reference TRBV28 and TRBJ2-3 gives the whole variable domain DVKVTQSSRYLVKRTGEKVFLECVQDMDHENMFWYRQDPGLGLRLIYFSYDVKMKEKGDIPEGYSVSREKKERFSLILESASTNQTSMYLCASSPGTGSADTQYFGPGTRLTVL.